This TCR beta chain was captured in a study of beta chain features in type 1 diabetes. Across the study: All samples together contributed 100 million to 120 million sorted cells for examination. Notes on the study in general: Here, the possible influence of HLA type (on TCRB rearrangement) remained unresolved.

Expressed TCRB transcripts were sequenced, since all the RNA that had been isolated was reverse transcribed. Method: immunoSEQ multiplex PCR; TCRdb's copy keeps in-frame clones and lacks some. The profile shows under 500,000 clones, about 32% of them singletons. In the case of this clone: Its cognate antigen is unknown.

CDR1 is SQVTM, CDR2 ANQGSEA, per germline. This CDR3 region has 14 residues. Unmatched junction bases numbered 9, after V lost 3 bases and J lost 8 bases. On average, the one heparinised blood draw given by each donor was around 110 mL. The origin of this receptor is a man aged 18 to 29 in good health. This chain joins TRBV29-1 and TRBJ2-2, with TRBD1 matching over 7 bases. Sequenced input: naive CD4+ T cells from blood. The CDR3 DNA follows: TGCAGCGTTGAGGTTGACAGGGTGGCAGGGGAGCTGTTTTTT. This gives the protein CSVEVDRVAGELFF.